The 10 T cell receptor beta chains in this list originate from one sample, sequenced in a study of radiotherapy plus CTLA-4 blockade in lung cancer. Generated by immunoSEQ multiplex PCR, the TCRdb table keeps only in-frame clones and is missing some. The table records 65,000 to 100,000 clones, over 80% of them present only once. The source was peripheral blood, collected from a patient treated with radiotherapy plus ipilimumab. Source of these receptors: a human donor with non-small cell lung cancer who had stable disease on radiotherapy plus ipilimumab.

This rearrangement joins TRBV5-4 to TRBJ2-7; 7 bases map to TRBD2. CDR3 length: 16 amino acids. Germline V gene data show CDR1 as SGHNT and CDR2 as YYREEE (reference sequence). V lost 0 bases to trimming and J lost 4 bases; unmatched junction nucleotides: 10. The CDR3 protein is CASSLEGGIKRYEQYF. The CDR3 nucleotides are TGTGCCAGCAGCTTGGAGGGAGGGATCAAGAGGTACGAGCAGTACTTC.

The chain uses TRBV6-1 and TRBJ1-1; 8 positions match TRBD1. The V and J ends lost 6 bases and 4 bases, in that order; junction bases with no gene match: 10. CDR3 length equals 15 residues. Germline values: CDR1 MNHNS, CDR2 SASEGT. The CDR3 coding sequence is TGTGCCAGCAGAAAAGTACAGGGGGGGGGCACTGAAGCTTTCTTT. This sequence encodes CASRKVQGGGTEAFF.

This rearrangement joins TRBV5-1 to TRBJ2-1; D perhaps matches TRBD2 (5 bases). This CDR3 comprises 15 residues. Germline V gives CDR1 SGHRS, CDR2 YFSETQ. V was pared by 0 bases and J by 3 bases, with 10 bases between. CDR3 residues: CASSLERANYNEQFF. CDR3 nucleotide sequence: TGCGCCAGCAGCTTGGAGAGGGCGAACTACAATGAGCAGTTCTTC.

The chain links TRBV11-2 to TRBJ1-1, with 7 bases that match TRBD1. This CDR3 has 14 amino acids. From germline, CDR1 is SGHAT and CDR2 FQNNGV. Trimming took 4 bases from V and 6 from J; bases not matched to a gene: 8. CDR3 nucleotide sequence: TGTGCCAGCAGCTATTATGGACAGGCGCCTGAAGCTTTCTTT. This codes for CASSYYGQAPEAFF.

With respect to this clone: The junction departs from germline at one end; a sequencing error may be responsible. The chain joins TRBV7-7 to TRBJ2-1; D gene unclear. The CDR3 is made up of 13 amino acids. From germline, CDR1 is SSHAT and CDR2 FNYEAQ (reference sequence). The chain's CDR3 is CASSLNSYNEQFF. The DNA of the CDR3 is TGTGCTAGCAGCTTAAACTCCTACAATGAGCAGTTCTTC.

V usage is TRBV27 and J usage is TRBJ2-7; maybe TRBD1 (6 bases). Trimming removed 5 bases at V and 2 bases at J, with 13 bases between. CDR1 MNHEY and CDR2 SMNVEV come from the germline V gene (reference sequence). The CDR3 runs 14 residues. The CDR3 loop is CASSTPDRAYEQYF. The CDR3 DNA is TGTGCCAGCAGTACCCCGGACAGAGCCTACGAGCAGTACTTC.

The CDR3 protein is CASSLDNRSNSPLHF. DNA for the CDR3: TGTGCCAGCAGCTTAGATAACAGGTCCAATTCACCCCTCCACTTT. The chain recombines TRBV7-2 with TRBJ1-6; maybe TRBD1 (5 bases). The ends were cut back, 1 base at V and 7 bases at J, with 11 bases in the middle. The germline V gene encodes CDR1 SGHTA and CDR2 FQGNSA. The CDR3 extends over 15 amino acids.

This chain links TRBV25-1 with TRBJ2-7; TRBD2 might be the D (5 bases). CDR3 length: 13 residues. Germline V lookup: CDR1 MGHDK, CDR2 SYGVNS. Trimming pared 6 bases from V and 4 bases from J, leaving 13 bases between. CDR3 nucleotides: TGTGCCAGCAGGGACTCCAATGGATACGAGCAGTACTTC. Protein product: CASRDSNGYEQYF.

The chain is built from TRBV30 and TRBJ1-1; D possibly corresponds to TRBD1 (5 bases). Germline CDR1 and CDR2: GTSNPN and SVGIG (reference sequence). The CDR3 has 12 amino acids. The germline V and J ends were trimmed by 4 bases and 4 bases, with 10 bases remaining between them. The CDR3 DNA reads as TGTGCCTGGAAAGGGGAAAGCACTGAAGCTTTCTTT. Amino acids: CAWKGESTEAFF.

The chain has TRBV12-5 and TRBJ2-5; 13 nucleotides match TRBD2. Germline CDR1 LGHNT, CDR2 FRNRAP. Trimming cost V 5 bases and J 4 bases; bases outside gene matches: 7. This CDR3 is built from 16 residues. CDR3 sequence: CASGPGGLAGAETQYF. In DNA form, the CDR3 reads TGTGCTAGTGGTCCTGGTGGACTAGCGGGAGCAGAGACCCAGTACTTC. Looking up the rest from reference TRBV12-5 and TRBJ2-5 gives the full variable domain: DARVTQTPRHKVTEMGQEVTMRCQPILGHNTVFWYRQTMMQGLELLAYFRNRAPLDDSGMPKDRFSAEMPDATLATLKIQPSEPRDSAVYFCASGPGGLAGAETQYFGPGTRLLVL.